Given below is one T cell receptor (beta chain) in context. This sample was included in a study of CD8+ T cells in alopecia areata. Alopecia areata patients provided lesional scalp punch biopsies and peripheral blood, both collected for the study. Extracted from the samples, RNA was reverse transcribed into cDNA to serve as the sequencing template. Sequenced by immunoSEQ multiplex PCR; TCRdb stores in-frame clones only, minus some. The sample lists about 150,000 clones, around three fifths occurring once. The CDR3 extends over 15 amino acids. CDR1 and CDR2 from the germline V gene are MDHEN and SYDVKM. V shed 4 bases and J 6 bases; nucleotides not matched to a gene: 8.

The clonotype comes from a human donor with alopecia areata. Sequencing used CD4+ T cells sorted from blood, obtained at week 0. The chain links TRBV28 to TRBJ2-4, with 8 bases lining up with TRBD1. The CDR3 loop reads CASSSRQGLGNIQYF. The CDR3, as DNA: TGTGCCAGCAGTTCACGACAGGGGCTAGGAAACATTCAGTACTTC.